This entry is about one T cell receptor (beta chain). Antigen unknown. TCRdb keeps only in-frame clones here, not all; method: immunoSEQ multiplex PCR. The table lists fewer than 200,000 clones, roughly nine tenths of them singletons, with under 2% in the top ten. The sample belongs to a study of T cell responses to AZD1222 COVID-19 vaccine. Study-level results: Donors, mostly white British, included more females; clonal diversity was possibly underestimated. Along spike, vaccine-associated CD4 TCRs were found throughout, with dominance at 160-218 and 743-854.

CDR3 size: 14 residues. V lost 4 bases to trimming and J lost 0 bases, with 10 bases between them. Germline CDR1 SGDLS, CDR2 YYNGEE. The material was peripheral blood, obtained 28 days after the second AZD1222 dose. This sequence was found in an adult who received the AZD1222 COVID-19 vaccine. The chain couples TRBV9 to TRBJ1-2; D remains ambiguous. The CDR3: CASSSMHPNYGYTF. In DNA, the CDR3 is TGTGCCAGCAGCTCTATGCACCCTAACTATGGCTACACCTTC.